The clone carrying this T cell receptor (beta chain) appeared a few times. What it binds is not known. The data are from a study of OX40 agonist ivuxolimab in advanced cancers. Study details: Enrollees could have had prior anti-PD-1, anti-PD-L1 or anti-CTLA-4 therapy, which around 40% had received.

If patients had autoimmune disease history or systemic immunosuppression, they were excluded. This table comes from immunoSEQ multiplex PCR, and its TCRdb copy is limited to in-frame clones, with some not included. The data contain about 81,000 clones, about 86% of them seen just once; the ten biggest clones take up 6.6%. Findings and limits, study-wide: Averaged across samples, CD8+ T cells carried more expanded clones than CD4+ did.

Per germline, CDR1 LNHNV and CDR2 YYDKDF (reference sequence). This CDR3 comprises 16 residues. The V and J ends lost 1 base and 0 bases respectively, with 12 bases between them. The source was CD4+ or CD8+ T cells sorted from blood, collected in a trial of the OX40 agonist ivuxolimab. The rearrangement links TRBV15 to TRBJ1-1; D gene uncertain. The source is an adult with an advanced solid tumor such as melanoma, head and neck, liver or kidney cancer. The CDR3 loop reads CATSRGVSSMNTEAFF. Written as DNA, the CDR3 is TGTGCCACCAGCAGAGGGGTGTCGTCCATGAACACTGAAGCTTTCTTT.